This note documents a single T cell receptor (beta chain) sequence. The source of the sample is a study of blood T cell repertoires in COVID-19. Study details: COVID-19 samples, acute and convalescent, were from the United States, Italy and Spain.

The CDR3 length is 14 residues. V lost 5 bases to trimming and J lost 6 bases; unmatched junction nucleotides: 7. Per the germline V gene, CDR1 is MNHEY and CDR2 is SMNVEV (reference sequence). Profiling relied on immunoSEQ multiplex PCR, and the TCRdb table lists in-frame clones only, not all of them. The table lists under 350,000 clones, roughly 89% of them singletons, with roughly 2.3% in the top ten. The clonotype comes from a man between 50 and 59 years old with acute or convalescent COVID-19. The chain uses TRBV27 and TRBJ2-3; 8 bases align to TRBD1. The source material was peripheral blood. CDR3 DNA sequence: TGTGCCAGCAGTCACAGGGGGGCTGGGGATACGCAGTATTTT. Protein sequence: CASSHRGAGDTQYF.